The text below deals with one T cell receptor (beta chain). The antigen is not known. The protocol was immunoSEQ multiplex PCR, while the TCRdb copy is restricted to in-frame clones and leaves out a portion. The repertoire holds 45,000 to 60,000 clones, about 90% seen once, with approximately 4.2% in the top ten. This specimen belongs to a study of OX40 agonist ivuxolimab in advanced cancers. After removal of 0 bases from V and 14 bases from J, the junction contained 4 bases not matched to a gene. The CDR3 loop spans 13 amino acids. CDR1 is KGHSY, CDR2 FQNENV, per germline. Study-wide findings and caveats: Clonal expansion among partial responders at 0.1-3.0 mg/kg ranked near the lowest.

This TCR derives from an adult with an advanced solid tumor such as melanoma, head and neck, liver or kidney cancer. The sample here was CD4+ or CD8+ T cells sorted from blood, taken in a trial of the OX40 agonist ivuxolimab. The rearrangement uses TRBV16 and TRBJ2-1, with 10 bases lining up with TRBD2. CDR3 in DNA: TGTGCCAGCAGCCAATCCGCTAGCGGGAGTGAGTTCTTC. The encoded protein is CASSQSASGSEFF.